One and the same sample provided the 16 T cell receptor beta chains below, sequenced in a study of molecular identifiers for immune sequencing clone quantification. TCRdb analysed the PCR reads with MiXCR anew, one entry per CDR3 protein. The table lists just over 35,000 distinct CDR3 sequences, approximately 17% of them singletons. Source material: naive CD8+ T cells from blood, with Jurkat cell RNA spiked in. The sample's subset: FACS-sorted CD8+CD4-CCR7+CD45RA+ naive T cells. Receptors were obtained from a human donor in good health. Some libraries in this study had Jurkat cell RNA spiked in.

The chain has TRBV5-5 and TRBJ2-2; tentatively, D is TRBD2 (6 bases). The CDR3 contains 16 residues. CDR1 and CDR2 from the germline V gene are SGHKS and YYEKEE (reference sequence). V lost 1 base, J lost 0 bases, and 10 bases lay in between. The CDR3 DNA reads as TGTGCCAGCAGCTTGTATGGCGGGGCGAACACCGGGGAGCTGTTTTTT. This translates into CASSLYGGANTGELFF. Filled out from reference TRBV5-5 and TRBJ2-2, the complete variable domain reads DAGVTQSPTHLIKTRGQQVTLRCSPISGHKSVSWYQQVLGQGPQFIFQYYEKEERGRGNFPDRFSARQFPNYSSELNVNALLLGDSALYLCASSLYGGANTGELFFGEGSRLTVL.

This clonotype was seen ten or more times. V and J are TRBV6-2 or TRBV6-3 and TRBJ2-1; 7 bases agree with TRBD1. V trimming: 2 bases; J trimming: 13 bases; junction bases outside the gene matches: 11. This CDR3 spans 14 amino acids. CDR1 MNHEY and CDR2 SVGEGT come from the germline V gene. CDR3 amino acids: CASSYPPGWDSQFF. CDR3 coding DNA: TGTGCCAGCAGTTACCCTCCTGGATGGGACAGCCAGTTCTTC.

This clonotype was seen only once. A much larger clone lies a single base off, so this may be a read error. The gene calls are TRBV12-3 or TRBV12-4 and TRBJ2-7; D gene uncertain. CDR3 length: 13 residues. V gave up 8 bases and J gave up 7 bases, with 18 bases separating them. The CDR3 region has the DNA TGTGCCAGCTCACCCGGCGGACCTTTTGAGCAGTACTTC. It encodes CASSPGGPFEQYF.

This clonotype was recorded many times. This rearrangement joins TRBV4-3 to TRBJ1-3; weak D call: TRBD1 (5 bases). Germline CDR1 and CDR2: LGHNA and YSLEER. V lost 3 bases, J lost 2 bases, and 14 bases lay in between. The CDR3 is 16 residues long. The CDR3 is CASSHIPLGAGNTIYF. The DNA of the CDR3 is TGCGCCAGCAGCCACATACCATTAGGGGCTGGAAACACCATATATTTT.

The chain employs TRBV6-2 or TRBV6-3 and TRBJ1-2, with D hard to call. The CDR3 length is 11 residues. The germline gives CDR1 MNHEY, CDR2 SVGEGT. Trimming took off 6 bases at V and 4 bases at J, with 6 bases between the two ends. CDR3 DNA: TGTGCCAGCAGGCAAGGCTATGGCTACACCTTC. As protein: CASRQGYGYTF.

About this clonotype: This may be a read error, as it is one base from a much larger clone. The rearrangement links TRBV11-2 to TRBJ2-1; 7 positions agree with TRBD2. This CDR3 is 14 amino acids long. CDR1 SGHAT and CDR2 FQNNGV come from the germline V gene. The CDR3 is CASSLVGRVDEQSF. The CDR3 bases are TGTGCCAGCAGCTTAGTGGGGAGGGTGGATGAACAGTCCTTC.

This clonotype was seen a single time. The chain links TRBV12-3 or TRBV12-4 to TRBJ2-7; D gene uncertain. Trimming left V 3 bases short and J 5 bases short, with 17 bases between. This CDR3 region has 15 residues. This chain's CDR3 is CASSFFWDRRDEQYF. CDR3 nucleotide sequence: TGTGCCAGCAGTTTCTTCTGGGATCGGAGAGACGAGCAGTACTTC.

The sample holds many counts of this clonotype. CDR3 sequence (DNA): TGTGCCAGCAGCGTAGGGGGTGGCAGCGGGAGTAGGGCTGAGCAGTTCTTC. Amino acid sequence: CASSVGGGSGSRAEQFF. V gene TRBV9 combines with J gene TRBJ2-1; TRBD2 agrees at 8 bases. The germline CDR1 and CDR2 sequences are SGDLS and YYNGEE. The CDR3 is 17 amino acids. Losses at the gene ends were 0 bases for V and 9 bases for J; bases not matched to a gene: 14.

At least ten counts were recorded for this clonotype. The rearrangement uses TRBV7-6 and TRBJ1-4; no clear D gene. V lost 6 bases and J 1 base, leaving 15 bases between the germline ends. Germline V gene sequence: CDR1 SGHVS, CDR2 FNYEAQ. This CDR3 has 16 amino acids. The CDR3 sequence: CASSPGYTGTNEKLFF. CDR3 coding DNA: TGTGCCAGCAGTCCGGGGTACACGGGAACTAATGAAAAACTGTTTTTT.

This clonotype was observed a few times. The V call is TRBV9, the J call TRBJ2-1; TRBD2 might be the D (5 bases). V shed 4 bases and J shed 9 bases, with 8 bases lying between them. The germline CDR1 and CDR2 sequences are SGDLS and YYNGEE. This CDR3 contains 11 residues. CDR3 amino acids: CASSPGFEQFF. CDR3 DNA: TGTGCCAGCAGCCCGGGATTTGAGCAGTTCTTC.

This chain links TRBV12-3 or TRBV12-4 with TRBJ2-6; D is perhaps TRBD2 (5 bases). This CDR3 contains 15 residues. V was cut by 8 bases and J by 0 bases, with 11 bases left in between. CDR3 in DNA: TGTGCCAGCGGGGAGATCTCCTCTGGGGCCAACGTCCTGACTTTC. Translating gives CASGEISSGANVLTF.

This clonotype is medium-sized within its sample. This chain uses TRBV29-1 with TRBJ2-7; the D gene is possibly TRBD1 (6 bases). Germline V CDR1 and CDR2: SQVTM, ANQGSEA. Trimming cost V 7 bases and J 7 bases, with 20 bases left between them. The CDR3 is made up of 13 amino acids. The DNA for the CDR3 is TGCAGCGCCGAGGACAGTCCACCGGGGGAGCAGTACTTC. It is translated as CSAEDSPPGEQYF.

This clonotype was seen only a few times. The V gene is TRBV7-8, the J gene TRBJ1-1; 7 nucleotides align to TRBD1. This CDR3 contains 14 residues. The ends lost 1 base at V and 5 bases at J; junction bases unmatched: 4. Germline values: CDR1 SGHVS, CDR2 FQNEAQ. The CDR3 bases are TGTGCCAGCAGCTTAGTACAGGGGTCGACTGAAGCTTTCTTT. Protein sequence: CASSLVQGSTEAFF.

This clonotype has ten or more counts. The gene calls are TRBV7-2 and TRBJ2-3, with D tentatively TRBD2 (5 bases). CDR3 length equals 14 residues. CDR1 is SGHTA, CDR2 FQGNSA, per germline. Trimming shortened V by 1 base and J by 9 bases, and 14 bases separated the two germline ends. This CDR3 reads CASSLEGGPDTQYF. DNA of the CDR3: TGTGCCAGCAGCTTAGAAGGCGGGCCGGACACGCAGTATTTT.

This clonotype came up a few times. V usage is TRBV2 and J usage is TRBJ2-7, with a possible D match to TRBD2 (6 bases). The CDR3 has 12 amino acids. Deletions cut 3 bases from V and 4 bases from J, with 7 bases between. CDR1 SNHLY and CDR2 FYNNEI come from the germline V gene. CDR3 loop: CASSDGGYEQYF. The CDR3, as DNA: TGTGCCAGCAGTGACGGAGGGTACGAGCAGTACTTC.

As concerns this clonotype: This sequence may be a read error, since a much larger clone differs from it by one base. CDR3 nucleotides: TGTGCCAGCAGTTTGTGTTCCGGGGAAGGGAAGACCCAGTACTTC. Amino acids: CASSLCSGEGKTQYF. The chain employs TRBV12-3 or TRBV12-4 and TRBJ2-5, with D perhaps matching TRBD2 (5 bases). V gave up 3 bases and J gave up 6 bases, with 17 bases separating them. The CDR3 length is 15 residues.